This TCR beta chain comes out of a study of shared clonotypes between healthy human individuals. Sequencing was performed with immunoSEQ multiplex PCR; in TCRdb, only in-frame clones are kept and a portion is missing. This sample carries about 1,800,000 clones, about 95% of them seen once, and the ten largest clones take 0.9% to 1.5%. CD8 cells regarded as naive lacked CD45RO, were positively chosen for CCR7, and omitted terminally differentiated effector memory CD45RA+ cells. As for this clone: The antigen is unknown.

Study-level points and caveats: Larger richness was generally estimated for naive than memory subsets. When naive CD4 clonotypes were compared across a few donors, 4% to 6.5% were shared. Blood alone was sampled, and tissue repertoires likely differ. Clonotype sharing across donors was expected to vary with sequencing depth.

The TCR comes from a man in his late teens or twenties in good health. The sample taken for sequencing was naive CD8+ T cells sorted from blood.

CDR3 nucleotides: TGCGCCAGCAGTGAGTCGACGCCGAACTATGGCTACACCTTC. Its translation is CASSESTPNYGYTF. The rearrangement joins TRBV10-2 to TRBJ1-2; no reliable D call. The CDR3 spans 14 residues. V lost 0 bases, J lost 2 bases, and 7 bases lay in between. Germline CDR1 is WSHSY and CDR2 is SAAADI.